The rows below give T cell receptor beta chains drawn from one sample of a study of blood T cell repertoires in COVID-19. The protocol was immunoSEQ multiplex PCR, while the TCRdb copy is restricted to in-frame clones and leaves out a portion. This sample has about 150,000 clones, with approximately 80% found just once. The sample was peripheral blood. The receptors were sampled from a man aged 55 to 70 with acute or convalescent COVID-19. Both conserved end residues are part of each CDR3. The order of the fields is D gene, J gene, clone size, V gene, CDR3 protein, CDR3 DNA. D genes are given only for firm matches. The size entry is marked missing in some rows and otherwise reads once, few, many or a size class.

D: TRBD1; J: TRBJ1-3; size: -; V: TRBV5-5; CDR3: CASSSGQGARNTIYF; DNA: TGTGCCAGCAGCTCCGGACAGGGGGCACGAAACACCATATATTTT
D: -; J: TRBJ1-1; size: -; V: TRBV14; CDR3: CASSQLAGETEAFF; DNA: TGTGCCAGCAGCCAATTGGCAGGGGAAACTGAAGCTTTCTTT
D: TRBD1; J: TRBJ1-2; size: few; V: TRBV6-5; CDR3: CASSRDRTNYGYTF; DNA: TGTGCCAGCAGTCGGGACAGAACTAACTATGGCTACACCTTC
D: TRBD1; J: TRBJ1-2; size: -; V: TRBV28; CDR3: CASSPGQESYGYTF; DNA: TGTGCCAGCAGTCCGGGACAGGAGTCCTATGGCTACACCTTC
D: TRBD2; J: TRBJ2-1; size: -; V: TRBV5-1; CDR3: CASSHGTRSNEQFF; DNA: TGCGCCAGCAGCCACGGGACTAGAAGCAATGAGCAGTTCTTC
D: TRBD1; J: TRBJ1-5; size: few; V: TRBV27; CDR3: CASRDLDRGPGQPQHF; DNA: TGTGCCAGCAGGGATTTGGACAGGGGGCCTGGTCAGCCCCAGCATTTT
D: -; J: TRBJ1-2; size: -; V: TRBV2; CDR3: CASTRGRDYGYTF; DNA: TGTGCCAGCACCAGAGGCAGGGACTATGGCTACACCTTC
D: TRBD2; J: TRBJ2-7; size: -; V: TRBV6-5; CDR3: CASSRGRTYEQYF; DNA: TGTGCCAGCAGTCGCGGGAGGACCTACGAGCAGTACTTC
D: TRBD1; J: TRBJ1-4; size: few; V: TRBV29-1; CDR3: CSVETGGGGKLFF; DNA: TGCAGCGTGGAGACAGGGGGCGGCGGAAAACTGTTTTTT
D: TRBD2; J: TRBJ2-2; size: -; V: TRBV18; CDR3: CASSPLLAGANTGELFF; DNA: TGTGCCAGCTCACCATTACTAGCGGGGGCGAACACCGGGGAGCTGTTTTTT
D: -; J: TRBJ2-1; size: -; V: TRBV7-2; CDR3: CASSLTRRSNEQFF; DNA: TGTGCCAGCAGCTTAACCCGGAGGAGCAATGAGCAGTTCTTC
D: TRBD2; J: TRBJ2-7; size: -; V: TRBV3-1/TRBV3-2; CDR3: CASSHRAGTSSEQYF; DNA: TGTGCCAGCAGCCACCGAGCGGGGACCTCTAGCGAGCAGTACTTC
D: TRBD2; J: TRBJ2-7; size: -; V: TRBV5-1; CDR3: CASCFSGRAHDEQYF; DNA: TGCGCCAGCTGCTTTAGCGGGAGGGCCCATGATGAGCAGTACTTC
D: TRBD1; J: TRBJ1-6; size: -; V: TRBV28; CDR3: CASSPSGQGNSPLHF; DNA: TGTGCCAGCAGTCCCTCGGGACAGGGTAATTCACCCCTCCACTTT
D: -; J: TRBJ2-3; size: -; V: TRBV15; CDR3: CATSRATGWDTDTQYF; DNA: TGTGCCACCAGCAGAGCTACAGGGTGGGACACAGATACGCAGTATTTT
D: TRBD1; J: TRBJ1-2; size: few; V: TRBV6-5; CDR3: CASSRSTGGYGYTF; DNA: TGTGCCAGCAGCCGATCGACAGGGGGCTATGGCTACACCTTC
D: TRBD2; J: TRBJ2-1; size: -; V: TRBV7-2; CDR3: CASSLGSGGYNEQFF; DNA: TGTGCCAGCAGCTTAGGTAGCGGGGGATACAATGAGCAGTTCTTC
D: -; J: TRBJ2-7; size: -; V: TRBV9; CDR3: CASSAVEGAGDFYEQYF; DNA: TGTGCCAGCAGCGCGGTGGAGGGGGCAGGCGATTTCTACGAGCAGTACTTC
D: TRBD1; J: TRBJ2-3; size: -; V: TRBV4-3; CDR3: CASSREGTGGTDTQYF; DNA: TGCGCCAGCAGCCGGGAGGGGACAGGGGGCACAGATACGCAGTATTTT
D: TRBD1; J: TRBJ2-1; size: -; V: TRBV7-6; CDR3: CASSLITGGYNEQFF; DNA: TGTGCCAGCAGCTTAATAACAGGGGGTTACAATGAGCAGTTCTTC